This TCR beta chain is from a study of T cells in Graves' hyperthyroidism and ophthalmopathy. For the study at large: Prior to any treatment, at the point of initial diagnosis, peripheral blood was collected.

This clonotype was seen a few times. Its antigen is unidentified. This CDR3 is 11 amino acids long. Germline assignment: CDR1 MNHEY and CDR2 SMNVEV (reference sequence). Amplification targeted TCR beta CDR3 regions from RNA transcripts. RT-PCR in the first round (using the HTBI primer set) targeted the TCR CDR3. One entry per CDR3 protein, called by TCRdb with MiXCR from the multiplex PCR reads. The repertoire holds about 640,000 distinct CDR3 sequences, 20% seen once, with 34% in the top ten. Study findings and constraints: Blood also contained most expanded thyroid clonotypes above 0.001.

The V and J genes are TRBV27 and TRBJ2-7; D gene uncertain. The sample taken for sequencing was blood. The receptor was derived from a man aged 25-45 years with Graves' ophthalmopathy. The CDR3: CSKARTYEQYF. In DNA form, the CDR3 reads TGTTCAAAAGCCAGAACCTACGAGCAGTACTTC.